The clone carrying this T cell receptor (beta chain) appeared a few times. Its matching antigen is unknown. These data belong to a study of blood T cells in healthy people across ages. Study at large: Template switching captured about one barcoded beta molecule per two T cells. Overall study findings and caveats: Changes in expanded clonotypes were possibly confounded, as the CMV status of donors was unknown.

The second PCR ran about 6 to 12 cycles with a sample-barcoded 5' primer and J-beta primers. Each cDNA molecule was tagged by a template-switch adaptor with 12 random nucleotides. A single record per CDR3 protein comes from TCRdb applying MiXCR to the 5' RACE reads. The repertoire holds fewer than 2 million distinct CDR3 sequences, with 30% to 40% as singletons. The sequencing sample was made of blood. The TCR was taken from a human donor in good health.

CDR3 coding DNA: TGCAGCGTCGACAGGGGAGGGGGCACTGAAGCTTTCTTT. Its translation: CSVDRGGGTEAFF. The genes are TRBV29-1 and TRBJ1-1, with TRBD1 identical over 8 bases. The CDR3 has 13 residues. Germline V lookup: CDR1 SQVTM, CDR2 ANQGSEA. V lost 6 bases to trimming and J lost 4 bases; unmatched junction nucleotides: 7.